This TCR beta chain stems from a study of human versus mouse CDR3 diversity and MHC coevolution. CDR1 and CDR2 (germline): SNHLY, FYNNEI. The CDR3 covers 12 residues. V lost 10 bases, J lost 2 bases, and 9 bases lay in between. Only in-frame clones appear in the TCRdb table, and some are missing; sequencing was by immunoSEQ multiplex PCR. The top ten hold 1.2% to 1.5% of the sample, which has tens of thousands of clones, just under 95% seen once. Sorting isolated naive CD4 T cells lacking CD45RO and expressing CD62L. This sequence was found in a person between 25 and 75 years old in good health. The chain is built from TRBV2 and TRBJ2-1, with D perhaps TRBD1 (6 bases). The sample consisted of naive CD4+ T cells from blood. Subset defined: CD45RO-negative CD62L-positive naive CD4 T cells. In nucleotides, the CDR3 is TGTGCCACCCAGGGGCCCTACAATGAGCAGTTCTTC. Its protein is CATQGPYNEQFF. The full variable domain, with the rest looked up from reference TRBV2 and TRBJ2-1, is EPEVTQTPSHQVTQMGQEVILRCVPISNHLYFYWYRQILGQKVEFLVSFYNNEISEKSEIFDDQFSVERPDGSNFTLKIRSTKLEDSAMYFCATQGPYNEQFFGPGTRLTVL.